This record concerns one T cell receptor (beta chain) sequence. This CDR3 spans 14 amino acids. CDR1 and CDR2 from the germline V gene are WSHSY and SAAADI. The sample originates from a study of monozygotic twins with inflammatory bowel disease. TCRdb reprocessed the 5' RACE reads, with one entry per CDR3 protein and no DNA. Its clone listing holds about 300,000 distinct CDR3 sequences. This chain joins TRBV10-2 and TRBJ2-7; TCRdb indicates TRBD1, and absent DNA this call remains unverified. Sequencing was performed on blood. This TCR derives from a human donor with ulcerative colitis or Crohn's disease, or a healthy co-twin of an affected twin (not recorded which). CDR3: CASSSSDRGPEQYF.